This section outlines one TCR beta chain sequence together with its context. The sample originates from a study of blood T cell repertoires in COVID-19. Whole-study context: COVID-19 samples collected from the United States, Italy and Spain covered acute and convalescent phases. From T cells, B-cell-depleted T cells, or PBMCs came the material, which was cDNA or gDNA.

Germline V gene lookup returns CDR1 SGHRS and CDR2 YFSETQ. The CDR3 sequence is 15 residues long. With 4 bases clipped from V and 2 bases from J, the junction kept 5 bases outside the gene matches. Profiling relied on immunoSEQ multiplex PCR, and the TCRdb table lists in-frame clones only, not all of them. The table lists some 700,000 clones, 75% to 90% of them singletons. The sample comprised peripheral blood. The chain couples TRBV5-1 to TRBJ2-7; 11 bases match TRBD1. This sequence was found in a woman younger than 35 with acute or convalescent COVID-19. The CDR3 is CASSIPGQGAYEQYF. CDR3 nucleotide sequence: TGCGCCAGCAGCATCCCGGGACAGGGGGCCTACGAGCAGTACTTC.